The rows below give T cell receptor beta chains drawn from one sample of a study of beta chain features in type 1 diabetes. Using immunoSEQ multiplex PCR, the repertoire was profiled, and TCRdb retains in-frame clones only, with some absent. There are about 180,000 clones in the sample; about 13% occur only once, and approximately 0.62% lies in the top ten. Specimen: central memory CD4+ T cells from blood. These receptors all stem from a young woman in good health. The CDR3 runs from the conserved cysteine through the conserved F or W. Each record gives: CDR3 length, clone size, J gene, V gene, D gene, CDR3 DNA, CDR3 protein. D genes are given only for firm matches. Size is omitted from some rows. Given values are once, few, many or a class for expanded clones.

cdr3_length: 15
clone_size: few
j_call: TRBJ2-7
v_call: TRBV25-1
d_call: TRBD2
cdr3_nt: TGTGCCAGCAGTGCCACTAGCGGGAGGAGGTACGAGCAGTACTTC
cdr3_aa: CASSATSGRRYEQYF

cdr3_length: 14
clone_size: few
j_call: TRBJ2-1
v_call: TRBV6-6
d_call: .
cdr3_nt: TGTGCCAGCAGTGGCGGAGTCCGCTACAATGAGCAGTTCTTC
cdr3_aa: CASSGGVRYNEQFF

cdr3_length: 17
clone_size: .
j_call: TRBJ2-7
v_call: TRBV9
d_call: TRBD2
cdr3_nt: TGTGCCAGCAGCGGGGGAACAGGTAGCGGGAGCGGGTACGAGCAGTACTTC
cdr3_aa: CASSGGTGSGSGYEQYF

cdr3_length: 15
clone_size: few
j_call: TRBJ1-4
v_call: TRBV30
d_call: .
cdr3_nt: TGTGCCTGGAGTGTAAATGGGGGGGGTCGGGAAAAACTGTTTTTT
cdr3_aa: CAWSVNGGGREKLFF

cdr3_length: 11
clone_size: .
j_call: TRBJ2-7
v_call: TRBV28
d_call: .
cdr3_nt: TGTGCCAGCAGCGTTCTACACGAGCAGTACTTC
cdr3_aa: CASSVLHEQYF

cdr3_length: 14
clone_size: few
j_call: TRBJ1-2
v_call: TRBV28
d_call: .
cdr3_nt: TGTGCCAGCAGTTTACGGGGGGCTTCGGCTGGCTACACCTTC
cdr3_aa: CASSLRGASAGYTF

cdr3_length: 13
clone_size: .
j_call: TRBJ1-1
v_call: TRBV28
d_call: TRBD1
cdr3_nt: TGTGCCAGCAGGGACAGGAGGCCATCTGAAGCTTTCTTT
cdr3_aa: CASRDRRPSEAFF

cdr3_length: 16
clone_size: .
j_call: TRBJ2-2
v_call: TRBV5-1
d_call: TRBD2
cdr3_nt: TGCGCCAGCAGCGCCCTAGCGGGGGGAAACACCGGGGAGCTGTTTTTT
cdr3_aa: CASSALAGGNTGELFF

cdr3_length: 12
clone_size: few
j_call: TRBJ1-1
v_call: TRBV10-3
d_call: TRBD1
cdr3_nt: TGTGCCTCAGGGGACAGGGGCCCTGAAGCTTTCTTT
cdr3_aa: CASGDRGPEAFF

cdr3_length: 12
clone_size: few
j_call: TRBJ2-7
v_call: TRBV5-1
d_call: .
cdr3_nt: TGCGCCAGCAGCTTGGAAGTGGGCGAGCAGTACTTC
cdr3_aa: CASSLEVGEQYF

cdr3_length: 16
clone_size: few
j_call: TRBJ2-1
v_call: TRBV29-1
d_call: .
cdr3_nt: TGCAGCGTTGACGTTAGGGGTCCACCTTCCTACAATGAGCAGTTCTTC
cdr3_aa: CSVDVRGPPSYNEQFF

cdr3_length: 16
clone_size: .
j_call: TRBJ2-5
v_call: TRBV5-1
d_call: TRBD1
cdr3_nt: TGCGCCAGCAGGTCAACAGGGGGCGCGGGTCAAGAGACCCAGTACTTC
cdr3_aa: CASRSTGGAGQETQYF

cdr3_length: 13
clone_size: few
j_call: TRBJ1-1
v_call: TRBV7-6
d_call: .
cdr3_nt: TGTGCCAGCCGCCGGGACATATTCACTGAAGCTTTCTTT
cdr3_aa: CASRRDIFTEAFF

cdr3_length: 16
clone_size: few
j_call: TRBJ2-7
v_call: TRBV5-1
d_call: .
cdr3_nt: TGCGCCAGCAGCCTTGGTGGGCTAGCCCAAGCCTACGAGCAGTACTTC
cdr3_aa: CASSLGGLAQAYEQYF

cdr3_length: 13
clone_size: .
j_call: TRBJ1-1
v_call: TRBV30
d_call: .
cdr3_nt: TGTGCCTGGACCAAGACAGGGAACACTGAAGCTTTCTTT
cdr3_aa: CAWTKTGNTEAFF

cdr3_length: 11
clone_size: few
j_call: TRBJ2-7
v_call: TRBV20-1
d_call: .
cdr3_nt: TGCAGTGCGGCGGAACCCTACGAGCAGTACTTC
cdr3_aa: CSAAEPYEQYF

cdr3_length: 15
clone_size: few
j_call: TRBJ2-3
v_call: TRBV5-1
d_call: TRBD2
cdr3_nt: TGCGCCAGCAGCAGTCAGGCGGGAGGGACCGATACGCAGTATTTT
cdr3_aa: CASSSQAGGTDTQYF

cdr3_length: 12
clone_size: .
j_call: TRBJ2-7
v_call: TRBV15
d_call: TRBD2
cdr3_nt: TGTGCCACCAGCAGAGATCGGGAGGGGCAGTACTTC
cdr3_aa: CATSRDREGQYF

cdr3_length: 14
clone_size: many
j_call: TRBJ2-6
v_call: TRBV19
d_call: .
cdr3_nt: TGTGCCAGTAGTATCCTCTCTGGGGCCAACGTCCTGACTTTC
cdr3_aa: CASSILSGANVLTF

cdr3_length: 15
clone_size: few
j_call: TRBJ1-4
v_call: TRBV28
d_call: .
cdr3_nt: TGTGCCAGCACAACCGTCACAGCTTTTAATGAAAAACTGTTTTTT
cdr3_aa: CASTTVTAFNEKLFF

cdr3_length: 15
clone_size: .
j_call: TRBJ2-2
v_call: TRBV9
d_call: TRBD2
cdr3_nt: TGTGCCAGCAGCATCGGACTAGCGGCCACCGGGGAGCTGTTTTTT
cdr3_aa: CASSIGLAATGELFF

cdr3_length: 16
clone_size: few
j_call: TRBJ1-2
v_call: TRBV7-9
d_call: TRBD1
cdr3_nt: TGTGCCAGCAGCCAAGGCGTCGGACAGGGGGCGGGTGGCTACACCTTC
cdr3_aa: CASSQGVGQGAGGYTF

cdr3_length: 15
clone_size: .
j_call: TRBJ1-3
v_call: TRBV7-9
d_call: .
cdr3_nt: TGTGCCAGCAGCCTCGGAGGGAACTCTGGAAACACCATATATTTT
cdr3_aa: CASSLGGNSGNTIYF

cdr3_length: 14
clone_size: .
j_call: TRBJ2-5
v_call: TRBV11-3
d_call: .
cdr3_nt: TGTGCCAGCAGCTTCCCAGGGGAGAGGGAGACCCAGTACTTC
cdr3_aa: CASSFPGERETQYF

cdr3_length: 14
clone_size: few
j_call: TRBJ1-1
v_call: TRBV6-5
d_call: TRBD1
cdr3_nt: TGTGCCAGCAGACCCGGGACAGGGGCCACTGAAGCTTTCTTT
cdr3_aa: CASRPGTGATEAFF

cdr3_length: 15
clone_size: few
j_call: TRBJ2-1
v_call: TRBV18
d_call: TRBD1
cdr3_nt: TGTGCCAGCTCACCCGACAGGGATGTTTTCGGTGAGCAGTTCTTC
cdr3_aa: CASSPDRDVFGEQFF

cdr3_length: 13
clone_size: few
j_call: TRBJ1-1
v_call: TRBV5-1
d_call: .
cdr3_nt: TGCGCCAGCAGTTACACAGGAGTTCAGCTGGCTTTCTTT
cdr3_aa: CASSYTGVQLAFF

cdr3_length: 17
clone_size: few
j_call: TRBJ2-7
v_call: TRBV4-1
d_call: TRBD2
cdr3_nt: TGCGCCAGCAGCCAAGGACTAGCGGGAGGTACCTCCTACGAGCAGTACTTC
cdr3_aa: CASSQGLAGGTSYEQYF

cdr3_length: 15
clone_size: few
j_call: TRBJ2-1
v_call: TRBV7-3
d_call: TRBD1
cdr3_nt: TGTGCCAGCAGCGTAGACAGGGGTCCCTACAATGAGCAGTTCTTC
cdr3_aa: CASSVDRGPYNEQFF

cdr3_length: 14
clone_size: few
j_call: TRBJ1-2
v_call: TRBV6-6
d_call: .
cdr3_nt: TGTGCCAGCAGCGTAGCCGACAGGAGCTATGGCTACACCTTC
cdr3_aa: CASSVADRSYGYTF

cdr3_length: 15
clone_size: .
j_call: TRBJ2-5
v_call: TRBV29-1
d_call: TRBD1
cdr3_nt: TGCAGCGTTGCTGGACAGGGGGCTGGACCGGAGACCCAGTACTTC
cdr3_aa: CSVAGQGAGPETQYF

cdr3_length: 14
clone_size: few
j_call: TRBJ2-3
v_call: TRBV7-9
d_call: .
cdr3_nt: TGTGCCAGCAGCTTAGGGGTAGCGACAGATACGCAGTATTTT
cdr3_aa: CASSLGVATDTQYF

cdr3_length: 14
clone_size: .
j_call: TRBJ2-3
v_call: TRBV2
d_call: .
cdr3_nt: TGTGCCAGCAGTGGGAGGGGGCGCACAGATACGCAGTATTTT
cdr3_aa: CASSGRGRTDTQYF

cdr3_length: 14
clone_size: .
j_call: TRBJ2-1
v_call: TRBV30
d_call: TRBD2
cdr3_nt: TGTGCCTGGACCAGCGGGAGGTCGAGGGATGAGCAGTTCTTC
cdr3_aa: CAWTSGRSRDEQFF

cdr3_length: 15
clone_size: few
j_call: TRBJ2-2
v_call: TRBV28
d_call: TRBD1
cdr3_nt: TGTGCCAGCATAAGTGGGACAGGGTCTGCCGGGGAGCTGTTTTTT
cdr3_aa: CASISGTGSAGELFF

cdr3_length: 16
clone_size: .
j_call: TRBJ2-3
v_call: TRBV5-1
d_call: TRBD2
cdr3_nt: TGCGCCAGCAGCTTGGGACTAGCGGAACGCACAGATACGCAGTATTTT
cdr3_aa: CASSLGLAERTDTQYF

cdr3_length: 16
clone_size: few
j_call: TRBJ1-5
v_call: TRBV19
d_call: .
cdr3_nt: TGTGCCAGTAGCCCGAGTGGGCTGTATAGCAATCAGCCCCAGCATTTT
cdr3_aa: CASSPSGLYSNQPQHF

cdr3_length: 13
clone_size: few
j_call: TRBJ2-1
v_call: TRBV29-1
d_call: .
cdr3_nt: TGCAGCTCGAGCAGGGAGGTTTACAATGAGCAGTTCTTC
cdr3_aa: CSSSREVYNEQFF

cdr3_length: 14
clone_size: .
j_call: TRBJ2-1
v_call: TRBV6-5
d_call: .
cdr3_nt: TGTGCCAGCAGTTACTCAAGTTTCGGGGATGAGCAGTTCTTC
cdr3_aa: CASSYSSFGDEQFF

cdr3_length: 14
clone_size: few
j_call: TRBJ2-1
v_call: TRBV25-1
d_call: TRBD1
cdr3_nt: TGTGCCAGCAGCCCCGGGACAGCAACAACTGAGCAGTTCTTC
cdr3_aa: CASSPGTATTEQFF

cdr3_length: 15
clone_size: .
j_call: TRBJ2-5
v_call: TRBV28
d_call: .
cdr3_nt: TGTGCCAGCAGTTTGGCCGGGGGAAGACTTGAGACCCAGTACTTC
cdr3_aa: CASSLAGGRLETQYF

cdr3_length: 14
clone_size: .
j_call: TRBJ1-5
v_call: TRBV5-4
d_call: .
cdr3_nt: TGTGCCAGCAGCCCGGGGGGGGGTAATCAGCCCCAGCATTTT
cdr3_aa: CASSPGGGNQPQHF

cdr3_length: 11
clone_size: few
j_call: TRBJ1-5
v_call: TRBV19
d_call: .
cdr3_nt: TGTGCCAGTAGTATGGGGAGGACCCAGCATTTT
cdr3_aa: CASSMGRTQHF

cdr3_length: 15
clone_size: .
j_call: TRBJ2-3
v_call: TRBV25-1
d_call: .
cdr3_nt: TGTGCCAGCAGTGGAACAAGCGGCGGCACAGATACGCAGTATTTT
cdr3_aa: CASSGTSGGTDTQYF

cdr3_length: 15
clone_size: .
j_call: TRBJ2-5
v_call: TRBV30
d_call: TRBD2
cdr3_nt: TGTGCCTGGAGTGTAGTAGCGGGCATCCAAGAGACCCAGTACTTC
cdr3_aa: CAWSVVAGIQETQYF

cdr3_length: 17
clone_size: .
j_call: TRBJ2-5
v_call: TRBV5-1
d_call: TRBD1
cdr3_nt: TGCGCCAGCAGCTTACTCTCCGGACAGGGCAGTAAAGAGACCCAGTACTTC
cdr3_aa: CASSLLSGQGSKETQYF

cdr3_length: 16
clone_size: .
j_call: TRBJ2-6
v_call: TRBV28
d_call: TRBD1
cdr3_nt: TGTGCCAGCAGTTTAAAGGGGGCAGCGGGGGCCAACGTCCTGACTTTC
cdr3_aa: CASSLKGAAGANVLTF

cdr3_length: 13
clone_size: .
j_call: TRBJ2-7
v_call: TRBV11-2
d_call: TRBD2
cdr3_nt: TGTGCCAGCAGCTTAGCGGGAGGGGGCGAGCAGTACTTC
cdr3_aa: CASSLAGGGEQYF

cdr3_length: 16
clone_size: .
j_call: TRBJ2-5
v_call: TRBV5-4
d_call: TRBD2
cdr3_nt: TGTGCCAGCAGCCGGAGACTAGCGGGAGGTTGGGAGACCCAGTACTTC
cdr3_aa: CASSRRLAGGWETQYF

cdr3_length: 14
clone_size: .
j_call: TRBJ1-1
v_call: TRBV7-2
d_call: .
cdr3_nt: TGTGCCAGCAGCTTCCTGGGGAGGAACACTGAAGCTTTCTTT
cdr3_aa: CASSFLGRNTEAFF

cdr3_length: 14
clone_size: few
j_call: TRBJ1-1
v_call: TRBV6-5
d_call: .
cdr3_nt: TGTGCCAGCAGTGAATTAGACAGGAACACTGAAGCTTTCTTT
cdr3_aa: CASSELDRNTEAFF

cdr3_length: 16
clone_size: .
j_call: TRBJ2-5
v_call: TRBV7-2
d_call: TRBD2
cdr3_nt: TGTGCCAGCAGCCCGAGATGGCGCGCGGGAGTAGAGACCCAGTACTTC
cdr3_aa: CASSPRWRAGVETQYF